This passage covers 12 T cell receptor beta chains from one sample sequenced in a study of T cell repertoires in cytomegalovirus infection. TCRdb analysed the reads with MiXCR anew, one entry per CDR3 protein. The sample holds some 940,000 distinct CDR3 sequences; under 40% are singletons and the top ten take over 10%. These receptors' antigens are unknown. The source was cultured CD8+ T cells from PBMCs, collected from culture after CMV antigen stimulation. The receptors stem from a human donor in good health (CMV status not recorded). Some clones in this sample may be carry-over from other donors' samples.

The chain couples TRBV6-1 to TRBJ1-6; D possibly corresponds to TRBD1 (5 bases). The CDR3 consists of 16 residues. Trimming removed 2 bases from V and 7 bases from J, with 15 bases in between. The germline V gene has CDR1 MNHNS and CDR2 SASEGT. Here the CDR3 reads CASSEWDLDANSPLHF. The CDR3 DNA follows: TGTGCCAGCAGTGAATGGGACCTGGACGCCAATTCACCCCTCCACTTT.

V usage is TRBV19 and J usage is TRBJ2-5; the D gene is possibly TRBD1 (6 bases). There are 14 residues in the CDR3. Germline V gene data show CDR1 as LNHDA and CDR2 as SQIVND (reference sequence). The germline V and J ends were trimmed by 5 bases and 4 bases, with 14 bases remaining between them. In DNA form, the CDR3 reads TGTGCCAGTAGTCCACGACAAGGGGGAGAGACCCAGTACTTC. Protein product: CASSPRQGGETQYF. The full variable domain, rest sourced from reference TRBV19 and TRBJ2-5, is DGGITQSPKYLFRKEGQNVTLSCEQNLNHDAMYWYRQDPGQGLRLIYYSQIVNDFQKGDIAEGYSVSREKKESFPLTVTSAQKNPTAFYLCASSPRQGGETQYFGPGTRLLVL.

This clonotype showed up just a few times. V usage is TRBV4-1 and J usage is TRBJ1-5, with TRBD1 as a possible D gene (5 bases). The CDR3 consists of 16 residues. V lost 2 bases and J lost 3, with 14 bases in between. Germline V gene sequence: CDR1 MGHRA, CDR2 YSYEKL. CDR3 amino acids: CASSQFGGTPNQPQHF. The CDR3, as DNA: TGCGCCAGCAGCCAATTTGGGGGGACCCCCAATCAGCCCCAGCATTTT.

The chain employs TRBV25-1 and TRBJ2-3; possibly TRBD2 for D (5 bases). Germline V CDR1 and CDR2: MGHDK, SYGVNS. Trimming took off 8 bases at V and 0 bases at J, with 12 bases between the two ends. This CDR3 spans 14 amino acids. This CDR3 is CASRPWESTDTQYF. The CDR3 nucleotides read TGTGCCAGCCGACCCTGGGAGAGCACAGATACGCAGTATTTT. Drawing the rest from reference TRBV25-1 and TRBJ2-3, the complete variable domain is EADIYQTPRYLVIGTGKKITLECSQTMGHDKMYWYQQDPGMELHLIHYSYGVNSTEKGDLSSESTVSRIRTEHFPLTLESARPSHTSQYLCASRPWESTDTQYFGPGTRLTVL.

This clonotype has just a few counts. The J gene is TRBJ1-2, the V gene TRBV10-3, with a possible D match to TRBD1 (5 bases). V lost 0 bases and J lost 8, with 10 bases in between. CDR3 length: 13 residues. Per the germline V gene, CDR1 is ENHRY and CDR2 is SYGVKD. This CDR3 is CAISESPGYGYTF. In DNA form, the CDR3 reads TGTGCCATCAGTGAGTCCCCAGGGTACGGCTACACCTTC.

This clonotype occurred many times. V usage is TRBV7-9 and J usage is TRBJ1-2, with no clear D. The length of the CDR3 is 16 residues. Trimming shortened V by 1 base and J by 4 bases, and 16 bases separated the two germline ends. The V gene's germline CDR1 is SEHNR and CDR2 FQNEAQ (reference sequence). The CDR3 reads CASSLGASGQSYGYTF. DNA of the CDR3: TGTGCCAGCAGCTTAGGAGCTAGTGGGCAGAGCTATGGCTACACCTTC.

The chain couples TRBV7-4 to TRBJ2-3; 11 bases fit TRBD2. V shed 5 bases and J 3 bases; nucleotides not matched to a gene: 22. Germline lookup yields CDR1 SGHVT and CDR2 SQSDAQ. This CDR3 is built from 21 residues. The CDR3 DNA follows: TGTGCCAGCAGCACCTTTCAGGGAGACCTGTCTAGCGGGGGGAAAACAGATACGCAGTATTTT. It specifies CASSTFQGDLSSGGKTDTQYF.

This clonotype came up a few times. The chain carries TRBV6-6 and TRBJ2-3; possible D gene TRBD1, 5 bases. The CDR3 has 15 residues. Trimming removed 3 bases at V and 0 bases at J, with 10 bases between. CDR1 and CDR2 from the germline V gene are MNHNY and SVGAGI (reference sequence). The CDR3 is CASSYWGSSTDTQYF. In DNA, the CDR3 is TGTGCCAGCAGTTATTGGGGCAGTAGCACAGATACGCAGTATTTT.

The V and J genes are TRBV12-3 or TRBV12-4 and TRBJ2-1; the D gene could be TRBD1 or TRBD2 (5 bases each). The CDR3 sequence is 16 residues long. The V gene lost 2 bases and the J gene lost 2 bases, with 13 bases spanning the gap. CDR3 coding DNA: TGTGCCAGCAGTTTAACAGGACTTAAACCCTACAATGAGCAGTTCTTC. Translating gives CASSLTGLKPYNEQFF.

The chain employs TRBV28 and TRBJ1-6; 7 bases are a match to TRBD1. Unmatched junction bases numbered 6, after V lost 5 bases and J lost 2 bases. Germline CDR1 reads MDHEN; CDR2 reads SYDVKM. The CDR3 totals 16 residues. Written as DNA, the CDR3 is TGTGCCAGCAGTCTGACAGGGAGGGCCTATAATTCACCCCTCCACTTT. This sequence encodes CASSLTGRAYNSPLHF.

This clonotype was recorded a few times. The chain has TRBV6-6 and TRBJ1-5; 9 nucleotides agree with TRBD1. Germline V CDR1 and CDR2: MNHNY, SVGAGI (reference sequence). This CDR3 region has 15 residues. After removal of 6 bases from V and 5 bases from J, the junction contained 8 bases not matched to a gene. The CDR3 loop is CASRADRGMDQPQHF. The CDR3 nucleotides read TGTGCCAGCAGGGCCGACAGGGGGATGGATCAGCCCCAGCATTTT.

The chain is built from TRBV4-3 and TRBJ2-5; the D is unclear. Per germline, CDR1 LGHNA and CDR2 YSLEER. With 0 bases removed from V and 2 bases from J, the gap between germline ends came to 13 bases. CDR3 length: 16 residues. Written as DNA, the CDR3 is TGCGCCAGCAGCCAAGAATACGGCAGTCTTCAAGAGACCCAGTACTTC. It is translated as CASSQEYGSLQETQYF.